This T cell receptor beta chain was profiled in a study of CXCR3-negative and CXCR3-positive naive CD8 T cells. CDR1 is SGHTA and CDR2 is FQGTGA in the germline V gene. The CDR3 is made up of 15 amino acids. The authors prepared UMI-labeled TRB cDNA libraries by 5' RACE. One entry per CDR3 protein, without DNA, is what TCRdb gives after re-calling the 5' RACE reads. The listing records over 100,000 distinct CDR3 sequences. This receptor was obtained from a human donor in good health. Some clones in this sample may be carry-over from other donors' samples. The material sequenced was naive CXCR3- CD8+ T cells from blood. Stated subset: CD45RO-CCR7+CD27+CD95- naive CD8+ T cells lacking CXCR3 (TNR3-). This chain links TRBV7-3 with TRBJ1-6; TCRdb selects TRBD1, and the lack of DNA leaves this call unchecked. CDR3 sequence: CASSLTGQSGSPLHF.